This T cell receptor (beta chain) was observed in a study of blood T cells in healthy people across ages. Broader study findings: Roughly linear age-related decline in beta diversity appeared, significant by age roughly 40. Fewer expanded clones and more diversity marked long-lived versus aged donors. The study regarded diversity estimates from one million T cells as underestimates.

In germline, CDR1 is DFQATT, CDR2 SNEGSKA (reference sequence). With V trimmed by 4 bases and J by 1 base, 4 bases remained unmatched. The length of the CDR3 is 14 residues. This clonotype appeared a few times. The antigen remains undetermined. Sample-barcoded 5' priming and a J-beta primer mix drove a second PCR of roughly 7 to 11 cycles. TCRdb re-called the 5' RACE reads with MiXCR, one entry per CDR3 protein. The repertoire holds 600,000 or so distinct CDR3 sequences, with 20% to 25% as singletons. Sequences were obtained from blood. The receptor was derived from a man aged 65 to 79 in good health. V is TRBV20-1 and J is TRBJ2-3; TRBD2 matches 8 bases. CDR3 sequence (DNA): TGCAGTGCTACACTAGCGGAAGGCACAGATACGCAGTATTTT. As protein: CSATLAEGTDTQYF.